This T cell receptor (beta chain) derives from a study of OX40 agonist ivuxolimab in advanced cancers. TCRdb keeps only in-frame clones here, not all; method: immunoSEQ multiplex PCR. Among around 69,000 clones listed, roughly 84% were seen once. This clone has a single count. Trimming took 1 base from V and 5 from J, leaving 12 bases between them. The CDR3 has 15 amino acids. In germline, CDR1 is SGHTA, CDR2 FQGNSA. The source is an adult with an advanced solid tumor such as melanoma, head and neck, liver or kidney cancer. The V call is TRBV7-2, the J call TRBJ1-5; no clear D. The material sequenced was CD4+ or CD8+ T cells sorted from blood, taken in a trial of the OX40 agonist ivuxolimab. CDR3 sequence (DNA): TGTGCCAGCAGCTTAGTTTACGGGCTCGATCAGCCCCAGCATTTT. Its translation is CASSLVYGLDQPQHF.